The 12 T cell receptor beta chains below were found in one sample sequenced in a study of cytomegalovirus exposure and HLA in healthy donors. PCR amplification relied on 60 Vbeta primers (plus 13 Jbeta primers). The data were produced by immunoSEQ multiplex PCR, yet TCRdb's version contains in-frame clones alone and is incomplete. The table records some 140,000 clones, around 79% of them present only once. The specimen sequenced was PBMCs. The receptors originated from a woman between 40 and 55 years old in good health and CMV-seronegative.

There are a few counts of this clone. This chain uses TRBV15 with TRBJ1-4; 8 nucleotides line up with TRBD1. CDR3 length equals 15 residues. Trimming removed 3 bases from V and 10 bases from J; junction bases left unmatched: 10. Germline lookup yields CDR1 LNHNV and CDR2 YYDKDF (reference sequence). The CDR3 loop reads CATSSEGQDWGKLFF. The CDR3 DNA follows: TGTGCCACCAGCAGCGAGGGACAGGATTGGGGAAAACTGTTTTTT.

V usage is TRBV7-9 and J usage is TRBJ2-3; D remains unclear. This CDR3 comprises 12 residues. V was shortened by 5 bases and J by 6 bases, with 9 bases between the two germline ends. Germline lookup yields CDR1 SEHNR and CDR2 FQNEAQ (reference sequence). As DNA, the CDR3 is TGTGCCAGCAGCGCCGGTTCGGATACGCAGTATTTT. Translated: CASSAGSDTQYF.

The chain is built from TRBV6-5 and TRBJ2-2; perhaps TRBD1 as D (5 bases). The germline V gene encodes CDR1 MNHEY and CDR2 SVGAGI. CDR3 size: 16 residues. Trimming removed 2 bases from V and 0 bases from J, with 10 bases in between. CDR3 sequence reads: CASSYRAGTNTGELFF. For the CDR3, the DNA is TGTGCCAGCAGTTACCGGGCAGGGACGAACACCGGGGAGCTGTTTTTT.

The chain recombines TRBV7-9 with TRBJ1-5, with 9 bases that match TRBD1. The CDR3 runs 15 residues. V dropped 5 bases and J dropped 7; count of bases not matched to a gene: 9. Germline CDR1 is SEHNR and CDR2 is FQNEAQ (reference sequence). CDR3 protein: CASSQWDRADQPQHF. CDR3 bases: TGTGCCAGCAGCCAATGGGACAGGGCGGACCAGCCCCAGCATTTT.

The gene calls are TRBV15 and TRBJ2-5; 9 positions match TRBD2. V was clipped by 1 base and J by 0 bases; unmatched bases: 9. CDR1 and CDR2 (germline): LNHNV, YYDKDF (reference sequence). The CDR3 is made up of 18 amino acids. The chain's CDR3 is CATSRVYRRLADQETQYF. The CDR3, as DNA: TGTGCCACCAGCAGAGTATACCGAAGACTAGCGGACCAAGAGACCCAGTACTTC. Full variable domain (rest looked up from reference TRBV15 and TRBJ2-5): DAMVIQNPRYQVTQFGKPVTLSCSQTLNHNVMYWYQQKSSQAPKLLFHYYDKDFNNEADTPDNFQSRRPNTSFCFLDIRSPGLGDTAMYLCATSRVYRRLADQETQYFGPGTRLLVL.

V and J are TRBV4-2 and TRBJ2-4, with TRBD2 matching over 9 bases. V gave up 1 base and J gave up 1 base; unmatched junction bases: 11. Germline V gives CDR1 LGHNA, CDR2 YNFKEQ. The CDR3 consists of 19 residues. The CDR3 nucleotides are TGTGCCAGCAGCCAAGTCTCGGCTAGCGGGGAAGGGGCCAAAAACATTCAGTACTTC. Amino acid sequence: CASSQVSASGEGAKNIQYF.

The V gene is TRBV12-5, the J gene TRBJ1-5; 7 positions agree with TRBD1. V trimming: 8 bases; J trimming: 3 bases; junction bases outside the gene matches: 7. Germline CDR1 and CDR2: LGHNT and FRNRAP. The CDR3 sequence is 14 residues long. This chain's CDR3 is CASRQGTFNQPQHF. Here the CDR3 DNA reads TGTGCTAGTAGACAGGGAACATTCAATCAGCCCCAGCATTTT.

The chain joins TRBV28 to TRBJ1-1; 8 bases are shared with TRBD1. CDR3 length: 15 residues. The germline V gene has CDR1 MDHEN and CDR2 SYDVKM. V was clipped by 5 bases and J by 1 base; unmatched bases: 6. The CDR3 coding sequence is TGTGCCAGCAGTGAGAGCAGGGGGCGGAACACTGAAGCTTTCTTT. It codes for CASSESRGRNTEAFF.

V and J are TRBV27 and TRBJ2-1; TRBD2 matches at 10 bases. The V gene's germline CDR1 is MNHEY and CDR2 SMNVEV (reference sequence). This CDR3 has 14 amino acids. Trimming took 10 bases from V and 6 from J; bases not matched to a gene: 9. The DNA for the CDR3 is TGTGCCACCATTAGCGGGGGGTTGGGCAATGAGCAGTTCTTC. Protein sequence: CATISGGLGNEQFF.

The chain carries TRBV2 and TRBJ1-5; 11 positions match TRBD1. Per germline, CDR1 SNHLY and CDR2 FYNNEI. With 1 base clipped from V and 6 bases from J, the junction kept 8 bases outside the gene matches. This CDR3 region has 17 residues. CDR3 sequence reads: CASSEGFWDRGFQPQHF. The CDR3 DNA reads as TGTGCCAGCAGTGAAGGGTTCTGGGACAGGGGGTTTCAGCCCCAGCATTTT.

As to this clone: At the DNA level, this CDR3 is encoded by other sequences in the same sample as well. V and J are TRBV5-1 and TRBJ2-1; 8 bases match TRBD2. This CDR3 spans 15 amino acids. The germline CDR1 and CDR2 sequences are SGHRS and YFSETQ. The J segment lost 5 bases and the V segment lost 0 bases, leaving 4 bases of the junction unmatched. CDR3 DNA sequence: TGCGCCAGCAGCTTGGGGGCGGGGGGTCACAATGAGCAGTTCTTC. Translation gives CASSLGAGGHNEQFF.

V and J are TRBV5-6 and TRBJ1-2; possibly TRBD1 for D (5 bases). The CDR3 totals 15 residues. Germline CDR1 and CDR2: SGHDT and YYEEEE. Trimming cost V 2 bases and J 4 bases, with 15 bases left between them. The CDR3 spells CASSFSGFGGYGYTF. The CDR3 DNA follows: TGTGCCAGCAGCTTCTCAGGGTTTGGCGGCTATGGCTACACCTTC.